This T cell receptor (beta chain) came from a study of technical replicates of blood from a few donors. Here immunoSEQ multiplex PCR was the method, and the copy in TCRdb shows in-frame clones only, minus some. The table records some 77,000 clones, 96% of them present only once. Between the trimmed V and J ends, which lost 7 bases and 4 bases, there was a span of 11 bases. This CDR3 spans 12 amino acids. CDR1 and CDR2 from the germline V gene are MNHEY and SVGAGI. The rearrangement links TRBV6-5 to TRBJ2-7; D unclear. Sequencing was done on a sample of T cells isolated from PBMCs. This sequence originates from a human donor in good health. The CDR3 loop is CASTSRLYEQYF. As DNA, the CDR3 is TGTGCCAGCACCTCCAGACTTTACGAGCAGTACTTC.